This T cell receptor (beta chain) was observed in a study of T-cell reconstitution after alpha-beta-depleted transplantation in children. Study-level results: It was newly produced T cells that mostly accounted for T-cell counts and diversity one year after transplant. Several hundred expanded graft clones reportedly supplied alpha-beta T cells about two months after transplant. It was surviving recipient T cells and thymic progenitors that gave some patients high TCRbeta diversity at day 60.

Concerning this clonotype itself: Its antigen is undetermined.

A TCRbeta library incorporating unique molecular identifiers was prepared. TCRdb independently ran MiXCR on the PCR reads; one entry per CDR3 protein. Of approximately 520,000 distinct CDR3 sequences in the sample, more than 9.5% were seen once. The CDR3 loop spans 15 amino acids. The germline V and J ends were trimmed by 2 bases and 3 bases, with 11 bases remaining between them. In germline, CDR1 is SEHNR, CDR2 FQNEAQ (reference sequence). This sample comprised PBMCs, mostly from graft donor cells, obtained 180 days after TCRalphabeta/CD19-depleted stem cell transplant. The origin of this receptor is a female patient aged 2 to 10 who had a stem cell transplant for aplastic anemia, so the T cells may come from the graft donor. The V call is TRBV7-9, the J call TRBJ2-1; a weak D match, TRBD1 (5 bases). This chain's CDR3 is CASSLLGRDYNEQFF. For the CDR3, the DNA is TGTGCCAGCAGCTTATTGGGCAGGGACTACAATGAGCAGTTCTTC.